The entry below gives a single TCR beta chain sequence along with its context. From germline, CDR1 is LNHDA and CDR2 SQIVND (reference sequence). Trimming removed 3 bases from V and 6 bases from J, with 11 bases in between. The CDR3 is made up of 13 amino acids. Repertoires were generated with immunoSEQ multiplex PCR, while TCRdb's copy carries only in-frame clones and drops some. The sample contains some 120,000 clones, roughly 87% of which appear only once. The record originates from a study of control samples from healthy donors and cancer patients. The receptor was isolated from a middle-aged man in good health. Sequenced sample: blood. The J gene is TRBJ2-5, the V gene TRBV19; D not certain. The CDR3 bases are TGTGCCAGTAGTATCCCTGAGAAGAAGACCCAGTACTTC. Translating it yields CASSIPEKKTQYF.